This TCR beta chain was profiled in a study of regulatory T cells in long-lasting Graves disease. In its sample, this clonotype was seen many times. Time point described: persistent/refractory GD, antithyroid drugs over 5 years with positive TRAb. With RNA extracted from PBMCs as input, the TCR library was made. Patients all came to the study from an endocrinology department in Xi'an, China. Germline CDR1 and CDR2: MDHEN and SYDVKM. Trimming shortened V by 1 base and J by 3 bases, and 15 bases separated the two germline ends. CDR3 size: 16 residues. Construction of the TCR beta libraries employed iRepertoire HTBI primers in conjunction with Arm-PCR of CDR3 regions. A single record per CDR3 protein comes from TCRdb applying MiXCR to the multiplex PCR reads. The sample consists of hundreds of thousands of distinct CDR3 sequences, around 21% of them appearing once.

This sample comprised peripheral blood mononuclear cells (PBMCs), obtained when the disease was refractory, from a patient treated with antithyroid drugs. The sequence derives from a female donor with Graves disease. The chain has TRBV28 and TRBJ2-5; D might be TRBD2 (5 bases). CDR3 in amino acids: CASSLYPAAVEETQYF. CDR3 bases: TGTGCCAGCAGTTTATATCCAGCGGCAGTCGAAGAGACCCAGTACTTC.